The 6 T cell receptor beta chains reported below all come from one sample, sequenced in a study of cytomegalovirus exposure and HLA in healthy donors. The PCR employed 60 Vbeta primers together with 13 Jbeta primers. Assay used: immunoSEQ multiplex PCR; TCRdb lists only in-frame clones, some missing. The repertoire holds roughly 200,000 clones, with 70% to 80% as singletons. Source material: PBMCs. These receptor sequences come from a woman between 25 and 40 years old in good health and CMV-seropositive.

The chain joins TRBV6-5 to TRBJ2-7, with D possibly being TRBD1 (7 bases). The V gene's germline CDR1 is MNHEY and CDR2 SVGAGI. Between the trimmed V and J ends, which lost 2 bases and 3 bases, there was a span of 17 bases. The CDR3 length is 16 residues. CDR3 nucleotides: TGTGCCAGCAGTTACGAGTGGGCAGGGGGAGGCTACGAGCAGTACTTC. Translation gives CASSYEWAGGGYEQYF.

The rearrangement joins TRBV30 to TRBJ1-6; 9 bases fit TRBD1. Trimming cost V 1 base and J 7 bases; bases outside gene matches: 2. Germline CDR1 GTSNPN, CDR2 SVGIG (reference sequence). The CDR3 totals 14 residues. CDR3 sequence: CAWSGDRANSPLHF. CDR3 nucleotide sequence: TGTGCCTGGAGTGGGGACAGGGCGAATTCACCCCTCCACTTT. Using reference TRBV30 and TRBJ1-6 for the parts outside the CDR3, the full variable domain is SQTIHQWPATLVQPVGSPLSLECTVEGTSNPNLYWYRQAAGRGLQLLFYSVGIGQISSEVPQNLSASRPQDRQFILSSKKLLLSDSGFYLCAWSGDRANSPLHFGNGTRLTVT.

The chain uses TRBV4-1 and TRBJ1-1, with D tentatively TRBD1 (6 bases). The CDR3 contains 15 residues. CDR1 and CDR2 from the germline V gene are MGHRA and YSYEKL. V lost 5 bases to trimming and J lost 3 bases, with 16 bases between them. The chain's CDR3 is CASSFGGGRDTEAFF. In DNA form, the CDR3 reads TGCGCCAGCAGCTTCGGCGGGGGGCGGGACACTGAAGCTTTCTTT.

The chain links TRBV7-8 to TRBJ2-2, with 14 positions matching TRBD2. V was clipped by 3 bases and J by 2 bases; unmatched bases: 5. CDR3 length equals 18 residues. Germline V gene data show CDR1 as SGHVS and CDR2 as FQNEAQ. CDR3 nucleotides: TGTGCCAGCAGCTTGGCCGGGACTAGCGGGGGAAACACCGGGGAGCTGTTTTTT. Translating gives CASSLAGTSGGNTGELFF. Full variable domain (rest looked up from reference TRBV7-8 and TRBJ2-2): GAGVSQSPRYKVAKRGQDVALRCDPISGHVSLFWYQQALGQGPEFLTYFQNEAQLDKSGLPSDRFFAERPEGSVSTLKIQRTQQEDSAVYLCASSLAGTSGGNTGELFFGEGSRLTVL.

To note about this clone: The junction departs from germline at one end; a sequencing error may be responsible. V usage is TRBV7-7 and J usage is TRBJ1-2, with D tentatively TRBD1 (5 bases). The CDR3 consists of 13 residues. Germline assignment: CDR1 SSHAT and CDR2 FNYEAQ (reference sequence). The CDR3 here is CASSKGQGGGYTF. For the CDR3, the DNA is TGTGCTAGCAGCAAAGGGCAGGGTGGAGGCTACACCTTC. The whole variable domain, filled in from reference TRBV7-7 and TRBJ1-2, reads GAGVSQSPRYKVTKRGQDVTLRCDPISSHATLYWYQQALGQGPEFLTYFNYEAQPDKSGLPSDRFSAERPEGSISTLTIQRTEQRDSAMYRCASSKGQGGGYTFGSGTRLTVV.

The CDR3 sequence is CASSQVQSSGNTIYF. The CDR3 nucleotides are TGCGCCAGCAGCCAAGTACAGTCCTCTGGAAACACCATATATTTT. The chain joins TRBV4-1 to TRBJ1-3; no definite D call. CDR1 MGHRA and CDR2 YSYEKL come from the germline V gene. The CDR3 has 15 residues. V was trimmed by 1 base and J by 0 bases, leaving 7 bases between them.